A single sample gave rise to the 30 T cell receptor beta chains below, sequenced in a study of immune evolution from preneoplasia to lung adenocarcinoma. Generated by immunoSEQ multiplex PCR, the TCRdb table keeps only in-frame clones and is missing some. Here the sample spans several thousand clones, around 85% being singletons. The specimen sequenced was FFPE adjacent normal lung tissue. The receptors derive from a person aged 70 to 80 with lung adenocarcinoma.

This sequence joins TRBV30 and TRBJ2-5; 13 bases are a match to TRBD2. The end of the DNA aligns better with TRBJ2-7, so the J call may be wrong. The CDR3 has 12 residues. CDR1 GTSNPN and CDR2 SVGIG come from the germline V gene (reference sequence). For the CDR3, the DNA is TGTGCCTCCGGGACTAGCGGGGCCGAGCAGTACTTC. As protein: CASGTSGAEQYF.

The rearrangement joins TRBV10-3 to TRBJ1-5; D is ambiguous. Per the germline V gene, CDR1 is ENHRY and CDR2 is SYGVKD. Trimming pared 0 bases from V and 7 bases from J, leaving 4 bases between. The CDR3 length is 12 residues. The CDR3 loop is CAISESGQPQHF. DNA for the CDR3: TGTGCCATCAGTGAGTCAGGGCAGCCCCAGCATTTT.

This clone was recorded a few times. This chain connects TRBV7-9 to TRBJ2-7; the match to TRBD1 covers 9 bases. The CDR3 runs to 14 residues. V shed 5 bases, J shed 4 bases, and the junction held 6 bases outside the gene matches. CDR1 is SEHNR, CDR2 FQNEAQ, per germline (reference sequence). The CDR3 here is CASSAPGQGYEQYF. In nucleotides, the CDR3 is TGTGCCAGCAGCGCGCCGGGACAGGGTTACGAGCAGTACTTC.

The chain has TRBV7-8 and TRBJ1-5; D not certain. Trimming removed 1 base from V and 8 bases from J, with 9 bases in between. Germline values: CDR1 SGHVS, CDR2 FQNEAQ. This CDR3 has 13 amino acids. The CDR3 spells CASSLGWKEPQHF. In DNA form, the CDR3 reads TGTGCCAGCAGCTTAGGGTGGAAGGAGCCCCAGCATTTT.

This clone was seen only a few times. The chain recombines TRBV14 with TRBJ2-2; D gene unclear. This CDR3 region has 15 residues. Trimming took off 1 base at V and 2 bases at J, with 8 bases between the two ends. Germline V lookup: CDR1 SGHDN, CDR2 FVKESK. Here the CDR3 DNA reads TGTGCCAGCAGCCAAGGACTTACCAACACCGGGGAGCTGTTTTTT. Translated, it gives CASSQGLTNTGELFF. Together with reference TRBV14 and TRBJ2-2, the CDR3 gives the full variable domain: EAGVTQFPSHSVIEKGQTVTLRCDPISGHDNLYWYRRVMGKEIKFLLHFVKESKQDESGMPNNRFLAERTGGTYSTLKVQPAELEDSGVYFCASSQGLTNTGELFFGEGSRLTVL.

The gene calls are TRBV4-2 and TRBJ2-2; no clear D gene. The CDR3 length is 15 residues. The V and J ends lost 0 bases and 1 base respectively, with 6 bases between them. Looked up from germline, CDR1 is LGHNA and CDR2 is YNFKEQ. CDR3 nucleotide sequence: TGTGCCAGCAGCCAAGATCATGAGAACACCGGGGAGCTGTTTTTT. This encodes CASSQDHENTGELFF.

For the CDR3, the DNA is TGCGCCAGCAGCCAAGTACCGGGCCTAGCGGGAGGGCTTGACGAGCAGTACTTC. Translation gives CASSQVPGLAGGLDEQYF. This chain links TRBV4-1 with TRBJ2-7; 12 bases fit TRBD2. In germline, CDR1 is MGHRA, CDR2 YSYEKL. The ends lost 1 base at V and 5 bases at J; junction bases unmatched: 12. This CDR3 has 18 amino acids.

This clone was found a few times. The V call is TRBV11-1, the J call TRBJ1-1; TRBD1 matches at 9 bases. The CDR3 totals 14 residues. V lost 5 bases to trimming and J lost 6 bases; unmatched junction nucleotides: 7. Per germline, CDR1 SGHAT and CDR2 FQDESV (reference sequence). The CDR3 DNA is TGTGCCAGCAGCCCACGAGGACAGGGGTCTGAAGCTTTCTTT. Protein product: CASSPRGQGSEAFF.

The rearrangement links TRBV2 to TRBJ1-2, with TRBD1 matching over 9 bases. Germline CDR1 is SNHLY and CDR2 is FYNNEI. CDR3 size: 14 residues. Trimming took 7 bases from V and 3 from J; bases not matched to a gene: 6. The CDR3 sequence is CASTPQGAYYGYTF. The DNA of the CDR3 is TGTGCCAGCACCCCACAGGGGGCTTACTATGGCTACACCTTC.

This clone was seen just once. The chain joins TRBV30 to TRBJ1-2; D might be TRBD1 (5 bases). CDR1 GTSNPN and CDR2 SVGIG come from the germline V gene (reference sequence). The CDR3 contains 13 residues. Between the trimmed V and J ends, which lost 1 base and 6 bases, there was a span of 12 bases. CDR3 protein: CAWSERGWNGYTF. DNA for the CDR3: TGTGCCTGGAGTGAACGGGGGTGGAATGGCTACACCTTC.

The V gene is TRBV7-2, the J gene TRBJ1-4; D possibly corresponds to TRBD1 (6 bases). Per the germline V gene, CDR1 is SGHTA and CDR2 is FQGNSA. The CDR3 runs 17 residues. Deletions cut 3 bases from V and 0 bases from J, with 14 bases between. CDR3 loop: CASSLGGPGATNEKLFF. CDR3 bases: TGTGCCAGCAGCTTGGGGGGCCCAGGTGCAACTAATGAAAAACTGTTTTTT.

The J gene is TRBJ2-2, the V gene TRBV11-3; D gene unclear. CDR1 is SGHNT and CDR2 is YENEEA in the germline V gene. This CDR3 has 14 amino acids. The CDR3 sequence: CATNESPNTGELFF. The CDR3 nucleotides read TGTGCGACCAACGAGTCTCCGAACACCGGGGAGCTGTTTTTT. The full variable domain, with the rest looked up from reference TRBV11-3 and TRBJ2-2, is EAGVVQSPRYKIIEKKQPVAFWCNPISGHNTLYWYLQNLGQGPELLIRYENEEAVDDSQLPKDRFSAERLKGVDSTLKIQPAELGDSAVYLCATNESPNTGELFFGEGSRLTVL.

This clone came up a few times. The chain is built from TRBV19 and TRBJ1-1; D ambiguous. Trimming removed 5 bases at V and 0 bases at J, with 10 bases between. The CDR3 is 14 residues long. Germline V gene lookup returns CDR1 LNHDA and CDR2 SQIVND (reference sequence). CDR3 nucleotide sequence: TGTGCCAGTAGTCCGCAGACCATGAACACTGAAGCTTTCTTT. It yields the protein CASSPQTMNTEAFF.

This chain's CDR3 is CASSQGQANQPQHF. The DNA for the CDR3 is TGTGCCAGCAGCCAAGGACAGGCCAATCAGCCCCAGCATTTT. This chain uses TRBV4-2 with TRBJ1-5, with TRBD1 as a possible D gene (6 bases). This CDR3 comprises 14 residues. Trimming took 1 base from V and 3 from J, leaving 7 bases between them. The germline gives CDR1 LGHNA, CDR2 YNFKEQ.

This CDR3 reads CASSLALGTAFF. The DNA for the CDR3 is TGTGCCAGCAGCTTAGCGCTGGGGACAGCTTTCTTT. The rearrangement uses TRBV7-9 and TRBJ1-1; possible D gene TRBD1, 5 bases. V lost 0 bases and J 10 bases, leaving 9 bases between the germline ends. The V gene's germline CDR1 is SEHNR and CDR2 FQNEAQ (reference sequence). There are 12 residues in the CDR3.

The chain recombines TRBV27 with TRBJ2-3, with a tentative D call TRBD1 (7 bases). The V gene's germline CDR1 is MNHEY and CDR2 SMNVEV (reference sequence). This CDR3 is built from 17 residues. The CDR3 DNA reads as TGTGCGACTGGCGCAGGGGGGAGACTCGGAAGCACAGATACGCAGTATTTT. Its protein product is CATGAGGRLGSTDTQYF.

The genes are TRBV6-4 and TRBJ1-4, with D possibly matching TRBD1 (6 bases). V was clipped by 6 bases and J by 4 bases, with 15 bases between them. This CDR3 is built from 15 residues. Germline assignment: CDR1 MRHNA and CDR2 SNTAGT. This CDR3 reads CASRAGHSNNEKLFF. The CDR3 region has the DNA TGTGCCAGCAGAGCGGGACACTCGAATAATGAAAAACTGTTTTTT.

V and J are TRBV6-5 and TRBJ1-4; D may be TRBD1 (5 bases). The CDR3 has 15 residues. V lost 5 bases and J lost 8, with 18 bases in between. In germline, CDR1 is MNHEY, CDR2 SVGAGI. The CDR3 nucleotides are TGTGCCAGCAGTCCCATGGGGACCTCCGGCGAAAAACTGTTTTTT. It encodes CASSPMGTSGEKLFF.

V and J are TRBV5-1 and TRBJ2-7, with 10 nucleotides matching TRBD2. The germline gives CDR1 SGHRS, CDR2 YFSETQ. This CDR3 has 16 amino acids. J lost 5 bases, V lost 7 bases, and 15 bases had no gene match. The DNA of the CDR3 is TGCGCCAGCGCCCCCCTACCGAGCGGGAGGGCCCACGAGCAGTACTTC. It is translated as CASAPLPSGRAHEQYF. Full variable domain (remainder filled in from reference TRBV5-1 and TRBJ2-7): KAGVTQTPRYLIKTRGQQVTLSCSPISGHRSVSWYQQTPGQGLQFLFEYFSETQRNKGNFPGRFSGRQFSNSRSEMNVSTLELGDSALYLCASAPLPSGRAHEQYFGPGTRLTVT.

The genes are TRBV28 and TRBJ1-2; maybe TRBD1 (5 bases). The V gene lost 2 bases and the J gene lost 8 bases, with 15 bases spanning the gap. Germline assignment: CDR1 MDHEN and CDR2 SYDVKM. This CDR3 spans 14 amino acids. CDR3 sequence (DNA): TGTGCCAGCAGTTTAATAGGGGAAGGCGAAGGCTACACCTTC. Amino acids: CASSLIGEGEGYTF.

This chain connects TRBV11-3 to TRBJ2-7, with a possible D match to TRBD1 (5 bases). The V end lost 0 bases, the J end lost 2 bases, and 14 bases lay between the germline ends. The CDR3 sequence is 16 residues long. The germline V gene encodes CDR1 SGHNT and CDR2 YENEEA. In DNA form, the CDR3 reads TGTGCCAGCAGCTTAGATGGTCAGGCAGGGACCTACGAGCAGTACTTC. Translating gives CASSLDGQAGTYEQYF.

In nucleotides, the CDR3 is TGTGCCAGCAGCTTGACCCGCGGGATCTCTAATGAAAAACTGTTTTTT. Residues: CASSLTRGISNEKLFF. This chain uses TRBV7-9 with TRBJ1-4; no reliable D call. Per the germline V gene, CDR1 is SEHNR and CDR2 is FQNEAQ (reference sequence). The CDR3 has 16 residues. The germline V and J ends were trimmed by 3 bases and 3 bases, with 14 bases remaining between them.

The gene calls are TRBV7-9 and TRBJ1-2; D gene uncertain. Trimming stripped 5 bases from V and 6 bases from J, with 13 bases between. Germline CDR1 reads SEHNR; CDR2 reads FQNEAQ (reference sequence). The CDR3 sequence is 13 residues long. The CDR3 here is CASSLAMVDGYTF. CDR3 coding DNA: TGTGCCAGCAGCCTCGCGATGGTGGATGGCTACACCTTC. The variable domain in full, with the rest retrieved from reference TRBV7-9 and TRBJ1-2, is DTGVSQNPRHKITKRGQNVTFRCDPISEHNRLYWYRQTLGQGPEFLTYFQNEAQLEKSRLLSDRFSAERPKGSFSTLEIQRTEQGDSAMYLCASSLAMVDGYTFGSGTRLTVV.

The CDR3 region is CASSYSSPDRYEQYF. The CDR3, as DNA: TGTGCCAGCAGTTACTCATCCCCAGACAGGTACGAGCAGTACTTC. This sequence joins TRBV6-5 and TRBJ2-7; maybe TRBD1 (6 bases). V shed 0 bases and J shed 4 bases, with 13 bases lying between them. This CDR3 spans 15 amino acids. Per germline, CDR1 MNHEY and CDR2 SVGAGI.

The chain employs TRBV5-6 and TRBJ2-5; 11 bases are shared with TRBD2. Germline trimming cut 1 base from V and 5 bases from J; bases unmatched to any gene: 7. Germline V lookup: CDR1 SGHDT, CDR2 YYEEEE. The CDR3 length is 16 residues. CDR3 protein: CASSLISGRADETQYF. CDR3 sequence (DNA): TGTGCCAGCAGCTTGATTAGCGGGAGGGCCGACGAGACCCAGTACTTC.

This clone was picked up one time. The chain joins TRBV5-4 to TRBJ2-7; 7 bases fit TRBD1. Looked up from germline, CDR1 is SGHNT and CDR2 is YYREEE (reference sequence). This CDR3 is built from 13 residues. The V segment lost 3 bases and the J segment 5 bases; nucleotides outside the gene matches: 5. As DNA, the CDR3 is TGTGCCAGCAGCTCAAAACAGGGGAACGAGCAGTACTTC. It yields the protein CASSSKQGNEQYF.

This chain links TRBV20-1 with TRBJ2-7; D unclear. This CDR3 region has 11 residues. V gave up 1 base and J gave up 7 bases, with 8 bases separating them. CDR1 is DFQATT, CDR2 SNEGSKA, per germline (reference sequence). Written as DNA, the CDR3 is TGCAGTGCTAGAGCTTTGAGGGAGCAGTACTTC. Its protein product is CSARALREQYF.

The chain carries TRBV20-1 and TRBJ1-2; D is unclear. This CDR3 contains 11 residues. From germline, CDR1 is DFQATT and CDR2 SNEGSKA (reference sequence). V lost 0 bases and J 6 bases, leaving 5 bases between the germline ends. The CDR3 sequence is CSARDLDGYTF. The CDR3 DNA follows: TGCAGTGCTAGAGATCTGGATGGCTACACCTTC.

The V gene is TRBV9, the J gene TRBJ2-7, with 9 bases fitting TRBD1. CDR3 length equals 15 residues. V shed 3 bases and J 3 bases; nucleotides not matched to a gene: 7. Germline-derived CDR1 and CDR2 are SGDLS and YYNGEE. CDR3 in amino acids: CASSASGTGLYEQYF. CDR3 DNA: TGTGCCAGCAGCGCGTCCGGGACAGGGCTCTACGAGCAGTACTTC.

The sample holds a few counts of this clone. V and J are TRBV27 and TRBJ2-4, with no clear D. V lost 2 bases and J lost 7, with 9 bases in between. Germline V CDR1 and CDR2: MNHEY, SMNVEV (reference sequence). There are 13 residues in the CDR3. CDR3 protein: CASSLSQANIQYF. In nucleotides, the CDR3 is TGTGCCAGCAGTTTAAGTCAGGCGAACATTCAGTACTTC.